Listed below are T cell receptor beta chains from one sample, sequenced in a study of ipilimumab plus nivolumab after autologous stem cell transplantation. Profiling relied on immunoSEQ multiplex PCR, and the TCRdb table lists in-frame clones only, not all of them. The sample carries 77,000 or so clones, about 83% recorded once. The material was PBMCs, obtained in a trial of ipilimumab plus nivolumab as post-transplant consolidation. The receptors here all came from a male donor with diffuse large B-cell lymphoma. Both conserved end residues are part of each CDR3.

v_call,j_call,cdr3_aa
TRBV19,TRBJ2-2,CASSLTGGPGELFF
TRBV4-1,TRBJ2-1,CASSPLAQGSSYNEQFF
TRBV7-8,TRBJ1-4,CASSPLRSNEKLFF
TRBV15,TRBJ2-3,CATSRLHRGGTDTQYF
TRBV28,TRBJ1-4,CASGTPGQGANEKLFF
TRBV4-2,TRBJ2-3,CASSPIGGASTDTQYF
TRBV19,TRBJ1-2,CVILREDYGYTF
TRBV27,TRBJ2-1,CASSFRLAGASSYNEQFF
TRBV7-3,TRBJ2-3,CASSVTPGRGFTDTQYF
TRBV2,TRBJ2-7,CASSDGWQSEQYF
TRBV7-9,TRBJ1-1,CASSTRNLNTEAFF
TRBV5-8,TRBJ2-5,CASSPGLRGETQYF
TRBV11-2,TRBJ2-3,CAEGGGPVDTQYF
TRBV7-7,TRBJ2-5,CASSSYTDRERSETQYF
TRBV2,TRBJ2-5,CASSELGREKGTQYF
TRBV7-8,TRBJ2-5,CASSRRGNQETQYF
TRBV2,TRBJ1-2,CASSFLQGSNGYTF
TRBV30,TRBJ2-5,CAWKFVSAGVQETQYF
TRBV10-3,TRBJ1-1,CAISERGVLEAFF
TRBV7-8,TRBJ1-1,CASSLVSRGVNTEAFF
TRBV30,TRBJ1-2,CAWSADRTYGYTF
TRBV7-8,TRBJ1-3,CASSLDSTGNTIYF
TRBV5-1,TRBJ2-7,CASSSDGQVREQYF
TRBV5-1,TRBJ1-2,CASSLQPGEGYTF
TRBV5-4,TRBJ2-3,CASRRGGGASTDTQYF
TRBV6-1,TRBJ1-2,CASRDPQNYGYTF
TRBV2,TRBJ2-1,CASWAGSEQFF
TRBV10-3,TRBJ2-7,CAISENGYEQYF
TRBV19,TRBJ2-1,CASSSAGGPVPEQFF
TRBV7-6,TRBJ2-3,CASSLGVPDTQYF
TRBV5-5,TRBJ1-5,CASSLLSGNGQPQHF
TRBV5-4,TRBJ2-5,CASSLAGGGETQYF
TRBV6-6,TRBJ1-2,CATQRASLSGYTF
TRBV7-9,TRBJ1-4,CASSHSEDEKLFF
TRBV7-2,TRBJ2-7,CASSLKSYGLAGGYEQYF
TRBV5-4,TRBJ2-3,CASSQDYRITDTQYF
TRBV27,TRBJ1-2,CASRRTHLDYGYTF
TRBV7-8,TRBJ1-2,CASSLQDRTYGYTF
TRBV6-1,TRBJ2-7,CASRVRQESYEQYF